The source of this T cell receptor gamma chain is a study of γδ T cells in repeated Plasmodium falciparum infection. Bulk repertoires came from Vgamma9/Vdelta2+ or Vdelta2-negative gammadelta T cells flow-sorted from PBMC. TCRdb reanalysed the multiplex PCR reads via CATT. The data contain some 32,000 gamma-chain clones, approximately 1.4% of them singletons. CDR3 size: 16 residues. The germline gives CDR1 GITISATS, CDR2 ISYDGTV (reference sequence). This clone was detected ten times or more. TCRdb lists the protein of a much larger clone for this DNA, which differs at residue 14, so this is likely a read error; the protein given here is translated from the DNA itself.

There is no J gene call, but TRGV9 is given as the V gene. The sequenced material came from gamma-delta T cells from blood. The source is a pool of human donors (malaria-infected and uninfected, not separated). CDR3 DNA sequence: TGTGCCTTGTGGGATTCGGGAGAGTTGGGCAAAAAAATCAGGGTATTT. It codes for CALWDSGELGKKIRVF.